Listed below are T cell receptor beta chains from one sample, sequenced in a study of T cells in Graves' hyperthyroidism and ophthalmopathy. MiXCR was run by TCRdb on the multiplex PCR reads, yielding one entry per CDR3 protein. Seen here are around 340,000 distinct CDR3 sequences, roughly 23% observed once, and the top ten hold around 45%. The source material was blood. These receptors came from a woman aged 45-65 years with Graves' hyperthyroidism. Each CDR3 is given with its conserved first and last residue. D genes are given only for firm matches. A row's size may be missing; if present it is once, few, many or a size class.

abundance	v_gene	j_gene	d_gene	CDR3aa	CDR3nt
many	TRBV6-5	TRBJ2-3	NA	CASSYARISPLGRTDTQYF	TGTGCCAGCAGTTACGCCCGCATTAGCCCCCTAGGGAGAACAGATACGCAGTATTTT
NA	TRBV5-1	TRBJ2-1	NA	CASSEALDEQFF	TGCGCCAGCTCAGAGGCCCTCGATGAGCAGTTCTTC
NA	TRBV15	TRBJ2-1	NA	CATLGGDEQFF	TGTGCCACCCTGGGCGGGGATGAGCAGTTCTTC
NA	TRBV20-1	TRBJ2-1	TRBD2	CSARKLAGGPGNEQFF	TGCAGTGCTAGAAAACTAGCGGGAGGGCCCGGAAATGAGCAGTTCTTC
NA	TRBV20-1	TRBJ1-2	NA	CSAREVGRVGGYTF	TGCAGTGCTAGAGAGGTCGGCAGGGTGGGCGGCTACACCTTC
many	TRBV2	TRBJ2-1	NA	CASSEVGSGNEQFF	TGTGCCAGCAGTGAGGTCGGGAGCGGCAATGAGCAGTTCTTC
many	TRBV12-3/TRBV12-4	TRBJ2-7	NA	CASSWSRVSSYEQYF	TGTGCCAGCAGCTGGTCCAGGGTCTCTTCCTACGAGCAGTACTTC
NA	TRBV2	TRBJ2-1	NA	CASTPQRHYNEQFF	TGTGCCAGCACCCCCCAGCGGCACTACAATGAGCAGTTCTTC
NA	TRBV20-1	TRBJ2-7	NA	CSVSGGGASNEQYF	TGCAGTGTCTCAGGCGGCGGGGCCTCGAACGAGCAGTACTTC
few	TRBV12-3/TRBV12-4	TRBJ2-2	TRBD1	CASSLRTGGGTGELFF	TGTGCCAGCAGTCTAAGGACAGGGGGCGGCACCGGGGAGCTGTTTTTT
NA	TRBV11-3	TRBJ2-7	NA	CASSFDGGLQF	TGTGCCAGCAGCTTCGACGGCGGACTCCAGTTC
many	TRBV7-9	TRBJ2-3	TRBD2	CASRREGTDTQYF	TGTGCCAGCCGGCGGGAGGGCACAGATACGCAGTATTTT
many	TRBV6-1	TRBJ1-2	NA	CASRETDANYGYTF	TGTGCCAGCAGGGAGACCGATGCTAACTATGGCTACACCTTC
many	TRBV11-2	TRBJ2-3	NA	CASSPVGGFSTDTQYF	TGTGCCAGCAGCCCAGTGGGGGGATTTAGCACAGATACGCAGTATTTT
NA	TRBV2	TRBJ2-1	TRBD2	CASSFLPGGRDEQFF	TGTGCCAGCAGTTTTCTGCCAGGAGGGAGGGATGAGCAGTTCTTC
many	TRBV3-1	TRBJ2-2	NA	CASSPPGRGAYTGELFF	TGTGCCAGCAGTCCTCCGGGACGGGGGGCGTATACCGGGGAGCTGTTTTTT
few	TRBV18	TRBJ1-6	NA	CATTGTLRNSPLHF	TGTGCCACCACCGGGACTTTGAGAAATTCACCCCTCCACTTT
few	TRBV20-1	TRBJ2-7	TRBD1	CSARTPGQGVYEQYF	TGCAGTGCTAGAACACCGGGACAGGGTGTCTACGAGCAGTACTTC
NA	TRBV7-6	TRBJ2-1	NA	CASSLAGVAQNNEQFF	TGTGCCAGCAGCTTAGCAGGGGTGGCACAAAACAATGAGCAGTTCTTC
NA	TRBV10-3	TRBJ2-1	NA	CAIRRGIHEQFF	TGTGCCATCAGAAGAGGGATCCATGAGCAGTTCTTC
NA	TRBV10-3	TRBJ2-7	NA	CAIRAGVGYYEQYF	TGTGCCATCAGAGCAGGGGTGGGGTACTACGAGCAGTACTTC
many	TRBV6-6	TRBJ1-1	NA	CASSYSRPNTEAFF	TGTGCCAGCAGTTACTCGAGGCCGAACACTGAAGCTTTCTTT
many	TRBV12-3/TRBV12-4	TRBJ2-1	NA	CASSLAYNEQFF	TGCGCCAGCAGCTTGGCCTACAATGAGCAGTTCTTC
many	TRBV2	TRBJ2-1	NA	CASRIDWNYNEQFF	TGTGCCAGCAGGATAGACTGGAACTACAATGAGCAGTTCTTC
many	TRBV5-4	TRBJ2-1	NA	CASSLRGSYNEQFF	TGTGCCAGCAGCTTGCGGGGGAGTTACAATGAGCAGTTCTTC
many	TRBV11-2	TRBJ1-3	NA	CASSGGTRGLSGNTIYF	TGTGCCAGCAGCGGAGGTACGCGGGGACTCTCTGGAAACACCATATATTTT
NA	TRBV2	TRBJ2-7	TRBD1	CASSRQGQGRNEQYF	TGTGCCAGCAGTCGGCAGGGACAGGGAAGAAACGAGCAGTACTTC
many	TRBV7-2	TRBJ2-7	TRBD2	CASSRTRGGVYEQYF	TGTGCCAGCAGCCGCACCCGGGGGGGCGTTTACGAGCAGTACTTC
few	TRBV24-1	TRBJ2-3	TRBD1	CATSAGQGPTDTQYF	TGTGCCACCAGTGCCGGACAGGGGCCCACAGATACACAGTATTTT
many	TRBV28	TRBJ1-2	NA	CATERVGYGYTF	TGTGCCACGGAGAGGGTTGGGTATGGCTACACCTTC
many	TRBV30	TRBJ1-5	NA	CAWRRQGHSNQPQHF	TGTGCCTGGAGGCGGCAGGGACATAGCAATCAGCCCCAGCATTTT
NA	TRBV7-3	TRBJ2-5	NA	CASSLEGLVGETQYF	TGTGCCAGCAGCTTAGAGGGGCTAGTCGGGGAGACCCAGTACTTC
many	TRBV2	TRBJ1-1	NA	CASSEDPTGLNTEAFF	TGTGCCAGCAGTGAAGACCCGACAGGATTGAACACTGAAGCTTTCTTT
many	TRBV7-2	TRBJ2-7	NA	CASSTFEGYEQYF	TGTGCCAGCAGTACGTTCGAGGGATACGAGCAGTACTTC
many	TRBV2	TRBJ2-2	NA	CASSEALLGAGELFF	TGTGCCAGCAGTGAAGCGCTGTTGGGGGCCGGGGAGCTGTTTTTT
NA	TRBV28	TRBJ2-1	NA	CASRGILVNSSYNEQFF	TGTGCCAGCAGGGGCATATTAGTCAATAGCTCCTACAATGAGCAGTTCTTC
many	TRBV20-1	TRBJ2-7	TRBD1	CSAGTGASYEQYF	TGCAGTGCCGGGACAGGTGCCTCCTACGAGCAGTACTTC
many	TRBV4-1	TRBJ2-5	NA	CASSQGSGETQYF	TGCGCCAGCAGCCAAGGGTCTGGGGAGACCCAGTACTTC
NA	TRBV19	TRBJ2-3	NA	CASSMARYTDTQYF	TGTGCCAGTAGTATGGCCCGGTACACAGATACGCAGTATTTT
many	TRBV2	TRBJ2-7	NA	CASRQYEQYF	TGTGCCAGCAGACAGTACGAGCAGTACTTC
many	TRBV7-9	TRBJ2-3	TRBD1	CASSGGQGSTDTQYF	TGTGCCAGCAGTGGGGGACAGGGGAGTACAGATACGCAGTATTTT
NA	TRBV20-1	TRBJ2-6	TRBD2	CSATGTRWGSGANVLTF	TGCAGTGCTACTGGGACTAGGTGGGGCTCTGGGGCCAACGTCCTGACTTTC
many	TRBV28	TRBJ2-1	NA	CASSWGYNEQFF	TGTGCCAGCAGTTGGGGATACAATGAGCAGTTCTTC
many	TRBV12-3/TRBV12-4	TRBJ1-6	NA	CASSLKGGNSPLHF	TGTGCCAGCAGTTTAAAAGGGGGGAATTCACCCCTCCACTTT
few	TRBV6-1	TRBJ2-1	TRBD1	CASATGGASSYNEQFF	TGTGCCAGCGCTACAGGGGGCGCGAGCTCCTACAATGAGCAGTTCTTC
many	TRBV28	TRBJ1-5	NA	CASSLWGAMQPQHF	TGTGCCAGCAGTTTGTGGGGGGCAATGCAGCCCCAGCATTTT
NA	TRBV7-3	TRBJ2-5	NA	CASCRDLWETQYF	TGTGCCAGCTGTCGAGACTTGTGGGAGACCCAGTACTTC
NA	TRBV20-1	TRBJ2-7	NA	CSAREGGGGRLREQYF	TGCAGTGCTAGGGAGGGGGGTGGCGGGAGACTGCGGGAGCAGTACTTC
many	TRBV7-2	TRBJ2-4	TRBD2	CASSFRGTSGKNIQYF	TGTGCCAGCAGCTTCCGGGGAACTAGCGGCAAAAACATTCAGTACTTC
once	TRBV4-1	TRBJ1-5	NA	CASSQDTQATYQPQHF	TGCGCCAGCAGCCAAGATACTCAGGCGACTTATCAGCCCCAGCATTTT
many	TRBV11-2	TRBJ2-7	NA	CASSSLRRWQGEQYF	TGTGCCAGCAGCTCACTACGCCGGTGGCAAGGCGAGCAGTACTTC
NA	TRBV20-1	TRBJ2-7	TRBD2	CSARGLLAAAYEQYF	TGCAGTGCTAGAGGGTTACTAGCGGCCGCCTACGAGCAGTACTTC
many	TRBV2	TRBJ1-2	NA	CASRINSGRQANYGYTF	TGTGCCAGCAGGATAAATTCGGGACGGCAAGCTAACTATGGCTACACCTTC
many	TRBV7-9	TRBJ1-1	NA	CALREQANTEAFF	TGTGCCCTCAGGGAGCAGGCGAACACTGAAGCTTTCTTT
many	TRBV5-1	TRBJ2-7	TRBD2	CASSFGLAGGPAYEQYF	TGCGCCAGCAGCTTCGGACTAGCGGGAGGGCCAGCGTACGAGCAGTACTTC
NA	TRBV3-1	TRBJ2-3	TRBD2	CASSQFLAGGSTDTQYF	TGTGCCAGCAGCCAGTTCTTAGCGGGGGGGAGCACAGATACGCAGTATTTT